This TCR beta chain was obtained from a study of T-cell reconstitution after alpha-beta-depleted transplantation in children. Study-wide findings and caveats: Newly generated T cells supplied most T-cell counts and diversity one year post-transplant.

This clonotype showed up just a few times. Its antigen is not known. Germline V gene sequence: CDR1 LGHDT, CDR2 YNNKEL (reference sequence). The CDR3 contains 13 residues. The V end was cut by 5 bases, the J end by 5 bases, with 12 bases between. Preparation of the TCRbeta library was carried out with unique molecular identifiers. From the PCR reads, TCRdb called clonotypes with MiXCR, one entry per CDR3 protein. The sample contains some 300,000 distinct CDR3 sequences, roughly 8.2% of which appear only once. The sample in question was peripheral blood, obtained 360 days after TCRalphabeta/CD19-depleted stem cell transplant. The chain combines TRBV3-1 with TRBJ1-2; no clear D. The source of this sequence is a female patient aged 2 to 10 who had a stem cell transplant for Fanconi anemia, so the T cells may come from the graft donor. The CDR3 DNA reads TGTGCCAGCAGCTACTCCGGAGTTTATGGCTACACCTTC. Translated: CASSYSGVYGYTF.